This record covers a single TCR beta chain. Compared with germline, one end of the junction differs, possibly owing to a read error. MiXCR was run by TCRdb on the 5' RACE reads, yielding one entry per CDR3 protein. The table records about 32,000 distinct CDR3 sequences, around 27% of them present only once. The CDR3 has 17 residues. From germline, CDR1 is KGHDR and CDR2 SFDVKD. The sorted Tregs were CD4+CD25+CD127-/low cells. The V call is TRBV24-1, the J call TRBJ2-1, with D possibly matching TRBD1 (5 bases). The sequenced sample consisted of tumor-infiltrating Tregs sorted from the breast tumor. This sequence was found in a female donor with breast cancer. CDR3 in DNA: TGTGCCACCAGTGACTCAGGGTTGCGGAAGGGCTTAAATGAGAAGTTCTTC. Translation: CATSDSGLRKGLNEKFF.